The 6 T cell receptor beta chains given below trace back to one sample, sequenced in a study of cytomegalovirus exposure and HLA in healthy donors. Use of 60 Vbeta and 13 Jbeta primers characterized the PCR. TCRdb's copy holds only in-frame clones and misses some; the assay was immunoSEQ multiplex PCR. The sample yields over 90,000 clones, approximately 64% seen once. Sequencing was done on a sample of PBMCs. The receptor source for this set is a woman aged 50 to 60 in good health and CMV-seronegative.

The genes are TRBV14 and TRBJ2-5; 15 positions agree with TRBD2. J lost 2 bases, V lost 6 bases, and 10 bases had no gene match. The germline gives CDR1 SGHDN, CDR2 FVKESK. The CDR3 covers 18 residues. This chain's CDR3 is CASSTRGTSGRIQETQYF. The CDR3 coding sequence is TGTGCCAGCAGTACCCGGGGGACTAGCGGGAGGATTCAAGAGACCCAGTACTTC. Filled out from reference TRBV14 and TRBJ2-5, the complete variable domain reads EAGVTQFPSHSVIEKGQTVTLRCDPISGHDNLYWYRRVMGKEIKFLLHFVKESKQDESGMPNNRFLAERTGGTYSTLKVQPAELEDSGVYFCASSTRGTSGRIQETQYFGPGTRLLVL.

V and J are TRBV15 and TRBJ2-5; the match to TRBD1 covers 11 bases. Per germline, CDR1 LNHNV and CDR2 YYDKDF (reference sequence). The CDR3 totals 15 residues. V was clipped by 1 base and J by 5 bases; unmatched bases: 3. The CDR3 sequence: CATSRAGTGGETQYF. As DNA, the CDR3 is TGTGCCACCAGCAGAGCCGGGACAGGGGGGGAGACCCAGTACTTC.

The chain links TRBV30 to TRBJ1-1; 7 nucleotides align to TRBD1. The germline V gene has CDR1 GTSNPN and CDR2 SVGIG (reference sequence). The CDR3 has 13 residues. After removal of 0 bases from V and 7 bases from J, the junction contained 5 bases not matched to a gene. This CDR3 reads CAWSVQGVGEAFF. The CDR3 nucleotides read TGTGCCTGGAGTGTTCAGGGGGTAGGTGAAGCTTTCTTT.

CDR3 loop: CASSDFGVGQPQHF. CDR3 DNA sequence: TGTGCCAGCAGTGATTTCGGGGTCGGGCAGCCCCAGCATTTT. The rearrangement joins TRBV2 to TRBJ1-5; D call uncertain. The CDR3 is 14 amino acids. Looked up from germline, CDR1 is SNHLY and CDR2 is FYNNEI. Between the trimmed V and J ends, which lost 3 bases and 7 bases, there was a span of 13 bases.

This clone was detected only a few times. The CDR3 region has the DNA TGCGCCAGCAGCCAAGGGCGAGGGACATCCACCGGGGAGCTGTTTTTT. This translates into CASSQGRGTSTGELFF. The chain combines TRBV4-1 with TRBJ2-2, with D maybe TRBD1 (6 bases). The CDR3 length is 16 residues. The ends were cut back, 1 base at V and 4 bases at J, with 13 bases in the middle. Germline CDR1 reads MGHRA; CDR2 reads YSYEKL.

In DNA form, the CDR3 reads TGTGCCAGTAGTATTGGGACAAAGAAAGAGACCCAGTACTTC. Translated, it gives CASSIGTKKETQYF. V is TRBV19 and J is TRBJ2-5; possibly TRBD1 for D (6 bases). This CDR3 region has 14 residues. CDR1 is LNHDA and CDR2 is SQIVND in the germline V gene (reference sequence). V was pared by 3 bases and J by 3 bases, with 11 bases between.